This T cell receptor (beta chain) derives from a study of blood T cell repertoires in COVID-19. With V trimmed by 3 bases and J by 4 bases, 12 bases remained unmatched. The CDR3 is made up of 18 amino acids. Germline-derived CDR1 and CDR2 are LGHNT and FRNRAP. In the source study's methods: Nucleated cell counts were estimated from reference gene primer amplification. The method was immunoSEQ multiplex PCR; TCRdb's version includes in-frame clones alone and lacks a portion of them. V and J calls and clone size are as listed in that table; D and trimming were resolved from the DNA. The table includes about 140,000 clones, around nine tenths detected once.

This receptor was obtained from a human donor in a cohort sampled during active COVID-19. This rearrangement joins TRBV12-5 to TRBJ2-5; 12 bases map to TRBD1. Sequenced sample: peripheral blood. The CDR3, as DNA: TGTGCTAGTGGTTTACCCGGTGGGGACAGGGGGCGCAGAGAGACCCAGTACTTC. Its protein product is CASGLPGGDRGRRETQYF.